This passage covers 18 T cell receptor beta chains from one sample sequenced in a study of regulatory T cells in long-lasting Graves disease. Arm-PCR with iRepertoire HTBI primers amplified the CDR3 regions for these TCR beta libraries. TCRdb re-derived calls from the multiplex PCR reads in MiXCR, one entry per CDR3 protein. This table has approximately 500,000 distinct CDR3 sequences, 20% to 25% appearing once. Indicated time point: persistent/refractory GD, antithyroid drugs over 5 years with positive TRAb. Preparation of the TCR library used RNA extracted from PBMCs. This material consisted of peripheral blood mononuclear cells (PBMCs), taken when the disease was refractory, from a patient treated with antithyroid drugs. The receptors stem from a female donor with Graves disease.

The chain is built from TRBV10-3 and TRBJ2-3; no firm D call. The CDR3 loop spans 16 amino acids. The germline V gene has CDR1 ENHRY and CDR2 SYGVKD. Trimming shortened V by 7 bases and J by 0 bases, and 17 bases separated the two germline ends. CDR3 sequence (DNA): TGTGCCATCACCTCCTCGTGGGGTCTTAGCACAGATACGCAGTATTTT. Translated, it gives CAITSSWGLSTDTQYF.

The chain couples TRBV6-1 to TRBJ2-2; TRBD2 matches 9 bases. The CDR3 has 15 residues. Germline V lookup: CDR1 MNHNS, CDR2 SASEGT. V trimming: 7 bases; J trimming: 4 bases; junction bases outside the gene matches: 7. CDR3 sequence: CASTLTSGFTGELFF. The CDR3 coding sequence is TGTGCCAGCACTCTCACTAGCGGGTTCACCGGGGAGCTGTTTTTT.

The chain is built from TRBV11-2 and TRBJ2-3; D gene unclear. Germline V gene lookup returns CDR1 SGHAT and CDR2 FQNNGV. Trimming removed 3 bases at V and 2 bases at J, with 9 bases between. The CDR3 has 14 residues. CDR3 nucleotides: TGTGCCAGCAGCTTTCTCAGTATCACAGATACGCAGTATTTT. Protein product: CASSFLSITDTQYF.

This clonotype has at least ten counts. The V and J genes are TRBV20-1 and TRBJ1-5, with D unresolved. With 5 bases removed from V and 5 bases from J, the gap between germline ends came to 10 bases. The CDR3 consists of 12 residues. CDR1 and CDR2 (germline): DFQATT, SNEGSKA (reference sequence). Here the CDR3 reads CSASSPDQPQHF. CDR3 coding DNA: TGCAGTGCTTCAAGTCCCGATCAGCCCCAGCATTTT.

This chain links TRBV28 with TRBJ1-1; D might be TRBD1 (5 bases). The CDR3 covers 14 residues. V gave up 3 bases and J gave up 1 base, with 9 bases separating them. Germline values: CDR1 MDHEN, CDR2 SYDVKM. The DNA of the CDR3 is TGTGCCAGCAGTTTGCCAGGGTGGAACACTGAAGCTTTCTTT. This gives the protein CASSLPGWNTEAFF. The variable domain in full, with the rest retrieved from reference TRBV28 and TRBJ1-1, is DVKVTQSSRYLVKRTGEKVFLECVQDMDHENMFWYRQDPGLGLRLIYFSYDVKMKEKGDIPEGYSVSREKKERFSLILESASTNQTSMYLCASSLPGWNTEAFFGQGTRLTVV.

This clonotype was picked up many times. The CDR3 spells CASSLDMVVYTF. The CDR3 bases are TGTGCCAGCAGTTTAGATATGGTAGTCTACACCTTC. The rearrangement links TRBV12-3 or TRBV12-4 to TRBJ1-2; no reliable D call. Trimming took 1 base from V and 10 from J, leaving 10 bases between them. The CDR3 contains 12 residues.

This clonotype was picked up a small number of times. This chain joins TRBV24-1 and TRBJ2-1; tentatively, D is TRBD2 (6 bases). The length of the CDR3 is 16 residues. V shed 5 bases and J shed 0 bases, with 13 bases lying between them. The germline CDR1 and CDR2 sequences are KGHDR and SFDVKD. This CDR3 is CATSALAESSYNEQFF. In DNA form, the CDR3 reads TGTGCCACCAGTGCTTTAGCGGAGAGCTCCTACAATGAGCAGTTCTTC.

In this sample, this clonotype turned up a few times. The chain carries TRBV29-1 and TRBJ2-1; 10 nucleotides match TRBD2. The CDR3 extends over 15 amino acids. The germline V gene has CDR1 SQVTM and CDR2 ANQGSEA. Trimming at V came to 3 bases and at J to 4 bases, leaving 6 bases not matched to a gene. The CDR3 bases are TGCAGCGTTGATCCGGCTAGCGGGAGTTACAATGAGCAGTTCTTC. Translation: CSVDPASGSYNEQFF.

This clonotype has at least ten counts. One junction end does not reproduce the germline sequence, and a read error may be involved. The J gene is TRBJ1-1, the V gene TRBV5-1; tentatively, D is TRBD1 (6 bases). Germline V gives CDR1 SGHRS, CDR2 YFSETQ. The CDR3 is made up of 13 amino acids. Here the CDR3 DNA reads TGTGCCAGCAGGGTACAGGGGAACACTGAAGCTTTCTTT. Protein product: CASRVQGNTEAFF.

This clonotype was found many times. V and J are TRBV28 and TRBJ1-1, with D maybe TRBD1 (6 bases). V was clipped by 6 bases and J by 11 bases, with 19 bases between them. Germline V gene data show CDR1 as MDHEN and CDR2 as SYDVKM. This CDR3 region has 13 residues. CDR3 in amino acids: CASSNLGAVVAFF. As DNA, the CDR3 is TGTGCCAGCAGCAACTTGGGGGCAGTGGTCGCTTTCTTT.

This CDR3 is CASSLEVSNSPLHF. CDR3 DNA: TGTGCCAGCAGCTTGGAGGTCTCGAATTCACCCCTCCACTTT. This rearrangement joins TRBV5-6 to TRBJ1-6; D gene ambiguous. The CDR3 runs to 14 residues. Per germline, CDR1 SGHDT and CDR2 YYEEEE. Trimming shortened V by 0 bases and J by 7 bases, and 8 bases separated the two germline ends.

This clonotype occurred many times. The chain couples TRBV6-5 to TRBJ1-1; D not certain. This CDR3 is built from 12 residues. The germline CDR1 and CDR2 sequences are MNHEY and SVGAGI. The V end was cut by 2 bases, the J end by 5 bases, with 6 bases between. The CDR3 nucleotides are TGTGCCAGCAGTTACGTCCGAACTGAAGCTTTCTTT. Amino acid sequence: CASSYVRTEAFF.

This chain joins TRBV20-1 and TRBJ1-1; D not resolved. This CDR3 comprises 14 residues. Trimming removed 0 bases from V and 1 base from J, with 9 bases in between. Germline V gene sequence: CDR1 DFQATT, CDR2 SNEGSKA (reference sequence). The CDR3 DNA reads TGCAGTGCTAGAGACCCCACCGCGAACACTGAAGCTTTCTTT. Protein sequence: CSARDPTANTEAFF.

The V gene is TRBV6-1, the J gene TRBJ1-2; D call uncertain. The CDR3 sequence is 13 residues long. Germline V gene lookup returns CDR1 MNHNS and CDR2 SASEGT. Trimming removed 6 bases from V and 8 bases from J, with 16 bases in between. The CDR3 bases are TGTGCCAGCAGGGGTTCAGGTTCGGGAGGCTACACCTTC. This codes for CASRGSGSGGYTF.

This clonotype has ten or more counts. The CDR3 is CAWSGSSPYEQYF. The DNA for the CDR3 is TGTGCCTGGAGTGGGAGTTCCCCCTACGAGCAGTACTTC. This chain links TRBV30 with TRBJ2-7; the D is unclear. CDR3 size: 13 residues. Germline-derived CDR1 and CDR2 are GTSNPN and SVGIG (reference sequence). V was trimmed by 1 base and J by 2 bases, leaving 9 bases between them.

The rearrangement uses TRBV2 and TRBJ2-1; no clear D. CDR1 SNHLY and CDR2 FYNNEI come from the germline V gene. Trimming left V 2 bases short and J 5 bases short, with 13 bases between. The CDR3 extends over 15 amino acids. The CDR3 bases are TGTGCCAGCAGTGAACCCAAGTACGCCAACAATGAGCAGTTCTTC. Protein: CASSEPKYANNEQFF.

The CDR3 protein is CASSSDYNSPLHF. CDR3 DNA sequence: TGTGCCAGCTCGTCGGACTATAATTCACCCCTCCACTTT. The genes are TRBV3-1 and TRBJ1-6; D not resolved. Trimming took 8 bases from V and 3 from J, leaving 8 bases between them. Germline V gene data show CDR1 as LGHDT and CDR2 as YNNKEL (reference sequence). There are 13 residues in the CDR3.

V usage is TRBV14 and J usage is TRBJ1-5, with D possibly being TRBD1 (5 bases). In germline, CDR1 is SGHDN, CDR2 FVKESK. The V gene lost 3 bases and the J gene lost 2 bases, with 11 bases spanning the gap. The CDR3 has 15 residues. CDR3 DNA: TGTGCCAGCAGCCACGGGGGACGTCGCAATCAGCCCCAGCATTTT. Its translation is CASSHGGRRNQPQHF. The complete variable domain, with remaining parts taken from reference TRBV14 and TRBJ1-5, reads EAGVTQFPSHSVIEKGQTVTLRCDPISGHDNLYWYRRVMGKEIKFLLHFVKESKQDESGMPNNRFLAERTGGTYSTLKVQPAELEDSGVYFCASSHGGRRNQPQHFGDGTRLSIL.